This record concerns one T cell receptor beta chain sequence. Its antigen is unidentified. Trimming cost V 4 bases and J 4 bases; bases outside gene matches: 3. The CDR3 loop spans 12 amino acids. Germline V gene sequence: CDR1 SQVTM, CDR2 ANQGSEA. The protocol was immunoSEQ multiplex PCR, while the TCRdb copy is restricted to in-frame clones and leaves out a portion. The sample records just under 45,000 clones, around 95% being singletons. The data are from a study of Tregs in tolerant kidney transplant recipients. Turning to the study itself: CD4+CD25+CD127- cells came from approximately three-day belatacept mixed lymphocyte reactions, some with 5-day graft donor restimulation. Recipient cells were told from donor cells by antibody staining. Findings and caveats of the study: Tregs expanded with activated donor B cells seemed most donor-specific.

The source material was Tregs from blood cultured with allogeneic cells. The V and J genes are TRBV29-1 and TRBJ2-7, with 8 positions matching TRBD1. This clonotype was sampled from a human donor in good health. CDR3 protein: CSVVQGVYEQYF. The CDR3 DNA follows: TGCAGCGTTGTACAGGGGGTTTACGAGCAGTACTTC.